The 31 T cell receptor beta chains reported below all come from one sample, sequenced in a study of T cells in Graves' hyperthyroidism and ophthalmopathy. Template material for amplifying TCR beta CDR3 regions consisted of RNA transcripts. Researchers ran a first-round RT-PCR on the TCR CDR3 using the HTBI primer set. TCRdb re-called the multiplex PCR reads through MiXCR, storing one row per CDR3 protein. The sample carries 450,000 to 600,000 distinct CDR3 sequences, about 14% recorded once. The sequenced sample was blood. These receptors came from a woman in her 40s with Graves' hyperthyroidism.

In DNA form, the CDR3 reads TGTGCCAGCAGGCCTCAGGGTTTAGGTGGCTACACCTTC. Translating gives CASRPQGLGGYTF. V and J are TRBV28 and TRBJ1-2; maybe TRBD1 (5 bases). The CDR3 consists of 13 residues. From germline, CDR1 is MDHEN and CDR2 SYDVKM. V lost 6 bases and J lost 7, with 15 bases in between.

This clonotype appeared many times. The chain recombines TRBV28 with TRBJ2-5; TRBD1 matches 9 bases. The junction had 5 bases not matched to a gene; V was cut back by 11 bases and J by 1 base. The germline gives CDR1 MDHEN, CDR2 SYDVKM. The CDR3 has 13 residues. CDR3 DNA: TGTGCCGGGATGGACAGGGGCCAAGAGACCCAGTACTTC. This gives the protein CAGMDRGQETQYF.

This clonotype was seen a few times. The chain uses TRBV9 and TRBJ2-1, with 7 bases fitting TRBD1. This CDR3 has 15 amino acids. In germline, CDR1 is SGDLS, CDR2 YYNGEE. V gave up 0 bases and J gave up 2 bases; unmatched junction bases: 2. Here the CDR3 reads CASSVAGGTYNEQFF. The CDR3 DNA reads TGTGCCAGCAGCGTAGCAGGGGGAACCTACAATGAGCAGTTCTTC. The full variable domain, with the rest looked up from reference TRBV9 and TRBJ2-1, is DSGVTQTPKHLITATGQRVTLRCSPRSGDLSVYWYQQSLDQGLQFLIQYYNGEERAKGNILERFSAQQFPDLHSELNLSSLELGDSALYFCASSVAGGTYNEQFFGPGTRLTVL.

In this sample, this clonotype turned up many times. This sequence joins TRBV14 and TRBJ2-7; 9 bases match TRBD1. Germline assignment: CDR1 SGHDN and CDR2 FVKESK. With V trimmed by 2 bases and J by 0 bases, 5 bases remained unmatched. The CDR3 extends over 16 amino acids. DNA for the CDR3: TGTGCCAGCAGCCAACCCGGGACAGGGAGCTCCTACGAGCAGTACTTC. Encoded protein: CASSQPGTGSSYEQYF.

A remark on this clonotype: Mismatch with germline at one junction end may stem from a read error. The genes are TRBV12-3 or TRBV12-4 and TRBJ2-2; TRBD2 is a possible D gene (6 bases). This CDR3 has 15 amino acids. CDR3 in DNA: TGTGCCAGCAGTTGGGGTGGAGGGGTGTCCGGGGAGCCGTTTTTT. It encodes CASSWGGGVSGEPFF.

There are many counts of this clonotype. The chain combines TRBV11-2 with TRBJ2-7, with D possibly called TRBD1 or TRBD2 (6 bases each). Germline values: CDR1 SGHAT, CDR2 FQNNGV. The germline V and J ends were trimmed by 3 bases and 7 bases, with 16 bases remaining between them. This CDR3 region has 14 residues. The CDR3 coding sequence is TGTGCCAGCAGCTTCGGGAGTCCCAGGGGAGAGCAGTACTTC. Translated, it gives CASSFGSPRGEQYF.

There are a few counts of this clonotype. V and J are TRBV7-9 and TRBJ1-2, with a weak D call TRBD1 (6 bases). The CDR3 is 14 amino acids. V lost 5 bases to trimming and J lost 7 bases, with 17 bases between them. The V gene's germline CDR1 is SEHNR and CDR2 FQNEAQ (reference sequence). The CDR3 reads CASSVRLQGFGYTF. The CDR3 DNA reads as TGTGCCAGCAGCGTAAGATTACAGGGTTTTGGCTACACCTTC.

This clonotype was counted between two and nine times. The V and J genes are TRBV15 and TRBJ1-5; D unclear. The germline V gene encodes CDR1 LNHNV and CDR2 YYDKDF (reference sequence). Deletions cut 3 bases from V and 6 bases from J, with 12 bases between. This CDR3 is 14 amino acids long. The CDR3 DNA sequence: TGTGCCACCAGCAGGGCGGCCGGAGGTCAGCCCCAGCATTTT. Translating it yields CATSRAAGGQPQHF.

This chain connects TRBV27 to TRBJ2-7; no definite D call. Trimming shortened V by 5 bases and J by 1 base, and 15 bases separated the two germline ends. Germline assignment: CDR1 MNHEY and CDR2 SMNVEV (reference sequence). This CDR3 has 15 amino acids. Here the CDR3 DNA reads TGTGCCAGCAGTCCCAGTTACGGGCGGTCCTACGAGCAGTACTTC. This encodes CASSPSYGRSYEQYF.

The chain employs TRBV6-1 and TRBJ2-2, with D possibly being TRBD1 or TRBD2 (5 bases each). CDR3 length equals 13 residues. Deletions cut 5 bases from V and 7 bases from J, with 11 bases between. Germline CDR1 and CDR2: MNHNS and SASEGT. The CDR3 loop is CASSLMGDGELFF. For the CDR3, the DNA is TGTGCCAGCAGTTTGATGGGGGACGGGGAGCTGTTTTTT.

This clonotype was found many times. The rearrangement joins TRBV7-3 to TRBJ2-3; no firm D call. V lost 4 bases and J lost 8, with 13 bases in between. The germline CDR1 and CDR2 sequences are SGHTA and FQGTGA. The CDR3 covers 13 residues. Here the CDR3 DNA reads TGTGCCAGCAGCTCTGATAGAATTGGTACGCAGTATTTT. This sequence encodes CASSSDRIGTQYF.

This clonotype was recorded at least ten times. The chain has TRBV3-1 and TRBJ1-6, with D perhaps matching TRBD1 (6 bases). Trimming stripped 4 bases from V and 7 bases from J, with 8 bases between. Germline loops: CDR1 LGHDT, CDR2 YNNKEL (reference sequence). The CDR3 sequence is 13 residues long. In nucleotides, the CDR3 is TGTGCCAGCAGCCGGGACATAAATTCACCCCTCCACTTT. Encoded protein: CASSRDINSPLHF.

This clonotype was seen more than once but under ten times. The chain is built from TRBV29-1 and TRBJ1-4; TRBD1 is a possible D gene (5 bases). V dropped 0 bases and J dropped 1 base, with 6 bases sitting between them. The V gene's germline CDR1 is SQVTM and CDR2 ANQGSEA. The CDR3 is 14 residues long. The CDR3 DNA sequence: TGCAGCGTTGAAGACGGGGGAACTAATGAAAAACTGTTTTTT. Translated: CSVEDGGTNEKLFF. The whole variable domain, filled in from reference TRBV29-1 and TRBJ1-4, reads SAVISQKPSRDICQRGTSLTIQCQVDSQVTMMFWYRQQPGQSLTLIATANQGSEATYESGFVIDKFPISRPNLTFSTLTVSNMSPEDSSIYLCSVEDGGTNEKLFFGSGTQLSVL.

This clonotype was recorded at least ten times. This chain uses TRBV7-2 with TRBJ2-1; TRBD2 matches 9 bases. Trimming took 5 bases from V and 7 from J; bases not matched to a gene: 12. Germline CDR1 is SGHTA and CDR2 is FQGNSA. This CDR3 is 16 amino acids long. The CDR3 spells CASSPPGGRVGNEQFF. The CDR3 bases are TGTGCCAGCAGCCCCCCAGGCGGGAGGGTCGGTAATGAGCAGTTCTTC.

In the case of this clonotype: A clone one base away is much larger, so this may be a read error. This chain connects TRBV7-8 to TRBJ2-7, with no clear D. CDR3 length: 14 amino acids. The V gene's germline CDR1 is SGHVS and CDR2 FQNEAQ. The V gene lost 3 bases and the J gene lost 0 bases, with 9 bases spanning the gap. The CDR3 DNA sequence: TGTGCCAGCAGCTTGTTCTCCTTCTCCTACGAGCAGTACTTC. As protein: CASSLFSFSYEQYF.

The table lists this clonotype with many counts. The chain has TRBV5-1 and TRBJ2-1; 8 bases agree with TRBD2. J gave up 9 bases and V 3 bases, and 2 bases lay outside the gene matches. The CDR3 loop spans 12 amino acids. The germline V gene encodes CDR1 SGHRS and CDR2 YFSETQ. The CDR3 DNA sequence: TGCGCCAGCAGCTCCGGGAGGGTTGAGCAGTTCTTC. Translation: CASSSGRVEQFF.

This clonotype was detected ten times or more. The V and J genes are TRBV7-9 and TRBJ2-7; the D gene is possibly TRBD2 (5 bases). V lost 5 bases, J lost 0 bases, and 8 bases lay in between. Germline V gene data show CDR1 as SEHNR and CDR2 as FQNEAQ (reference sequence). CDR3 size: 13 residues. CDR3 region: CASSRGSSYEQYF. The CDR3 DNA follows: TGTGCCAGCAGCCGAGGGTCCTCCTACGAGCAGTACTTC.

This clonotype was found many times. The chain's CDR3 is CASSLIAGGSKNIQYF. CDR3 sequence (DNA): TGTGCCAGCAGTTTAATAGCGGGAGGTTCCAAAAACATTCAGTACTTC. The chain couples TRBV12-3 or TRBV12-4 to TRBJ2-4; 10 bases map to TRBD2. CDR3 size: 16 residues. V trimming: 2 bases; J trimming: 2 bases; junction bases outside the gene matches: 3.

This clonotype has ten or more counts. V and J are TRBV30 and TRBJ2-7; D gene uncertain. The CDR3 is 12 residues long. The V gene's germline CDR1 is GTSNPN and CDR2 SVGIG (reference sequence). The ends were cut back, 0 bases at V and 7 bases at J, with 10 bases in the middle. CDR3 amino acids: CAWSVLGREQYF. The CDR3 DNA sequence: TGTGCCTGGAGTGTACTTGGCCGGGAGCAGTACTTC.

This clonotype was detected many times. The chain uses TRBV12-3 or TRBV12-4 and TRBJ1-1; TRBD1 matches at 8 bases. J was trimmed by 4 bases and V by 5 bases; bases with no gene match: 3. The CDR3 loop spans 13 amino acids. CDR3 bases: TGTGCCAGCAGTCAGACAGGGGCCACTGAAGCTTTCTTT. Translating it yields CASSQTGATEAFF.

This clonotype came up many times. The rearrangement joins TRBV5-1 to TRBJ2-1, with D maybe TRBD2 (6 bases). This CDR3 is 15 amino acids long. Trimming shortened V by 6 bases and J by 2 bases, and 15 bases separated the two germline ends. Germline CDR1 reads SGHRS; CDR2 reads YFSETQ. CDR3 in amino acids: CASNTGTATYNEQFF. In nucleotides, the CDR3 is TGCGCCAGCAACACCGGGACTGCAACCTACAATGAGCAGTTCTTC.

This clonotype was seen at least ten times. The genes are TRBV30 and TRBJ2-1; D is possibly TRBD2 (6 bases). Trimming removed 3 bases from V and 10 bases from J, with 16 bases in between. CDR3 length equals 13 residues. Germline V CDR1 and CDR2: GTSNPN, SVGIG (reference sequence). CDR3 sequence reads: CAWRGTPSGEQFF. In DNA, the CDR3 is TGTGCCTGGAGGGGGACTCCCTCGGGGGAGCAGTTCTTC.

The DNA for the CDR3 is TGTGCCAGCAGGCTCGGGACGGCTAATTCACCCCTCCACTTT. It encodes CASRLGTANSPLHF. The chain carries TRBV27 and TRBJ1-6; a weak D match, TRBD1 (5 bases). Trimming took off 6 bases at V and 6 bases at J, with 12 bases between the two ends. This CDR3 has 14 residues. Germline lookup yields CDR1 MNHEY and CDR2 SMNVEV (reference sequence).

In its sample, this clonotype was seen many times. This chain links TRBV11-2 with TRBJ2-7; 11 positions agree with TRBD2. Germline V gene lookup returns CDR1 SGHAT and CDR2 FQNNGV. The ends lost 5 bases at V and 6 bases at J; junction bases unmatched: 9. The CDR3 spans 15 residues. In nucleotides, the CDR3 is TGTGCCAGCAGCGCTATACTAGCGGGAGCTTCCGAGCAGTACTTC. Its protein is CASSAILAGASEQYF.

The chain links TRBV20-1 to TRBJ2-5; weak D call: TRBD2 (6 bases). CDR3 length: 13 residues. V lost 3 bases and J lost 2, with 10 bases in between. Germline-derived CDR1 and CDR2 are DFQATT and SNEGSKA (reference sequence). CDR3 sequence: CSARRDFQETQYF. CDR3 sequence (DNA): TGCAGTGCTAGGCGGGACTTTCAAGAGACCCAGTACTTC.

The chain is built from TRBV27 and TRBJ2-3; 12 nucleotides match TRBD1. Germline V gene data show CDR1 as MNHEY and CDR2 as SMNVEV (reference sequence). Unmatched junction bases numbered 12, after V lost 2 bases and J lost 0 bases. The CDR3 length is 20 residues. CDR3 coding DNA: TGTGCCAGCAGTTTAAAGTCCCGGGACAGGGGGCTGACTAGCACAGATACGCAGTATTTT. It translates to CASSLKSRDRGLTSTDTQYF.

This clonotype occurred a few times. This rearrangement joins TRBV20-1 to TRBJ1-1; 7 positions match TRBD1. This CDR3 is 14 amino acids long. Germline-derived CDR1 and CDR2 are DFQATT and SNEGSKA (reference sequence). Trimming removed 6 bases from V and 1 base from J; junction bases left unmatched: 8. The DNA of the CDR3 is TGCAGTGCCCGAGAGGACAGGTGGAACACTGAAGCTTTCTTT. Translation: CSAREDRWNTEAFF.

This clonotype came up a few times. The chain links TRBV29-1 to TRBJ2-4; no definite D call. V shed 6 bases and J shed 8 bases, with 17 bases lying between them. The CDR3 spans 13 residues. Looked up from germline, CDR1 is SQVTM and CDR2 is ANQGSEA. CDR3 protein: CSVGSHAADIQYF. The CDR3 bases are TGCAGCGTCGGCTCACACGCTGCGGACATTCAGTACTTC.

This clonotype came up once. V and J are TRBV15 and TRBJ2-3, with 14 bases aligning to TRBD2. Germline V CDR1 and CDR2: LNHNV, YYDKDF (reference sequence). The ends lost 4 bases at V and 2 bases at J; junction bases unmatched: 5. This CDR3 region has 17 residues. CDR3 region: CATSTGLAGGPTDTQYF. The CDR3 region has the DNA TGTGCCACCAGCACCGGACTAGCGGGAGGACCCACAGATACGCAGTATTTT.

A remark on this clonotype: Being one base from a much bigger clone, this may be a read error. The chain employs TRBV11-2 and TRBJ2-7, with D perhaps assigned TRBD1 or TRBD2 (5 bases each). The CDR3 totals 14 residues. Germline CDR1 is SGHAT and CDR2 is FQNNGV. CDR3 protein: CVSSLGGREYEQYF. Here the CDR3 DNA reads TGTGTCAGCAGCTTAGGTGGCAGGGAGTACGAGCAGTACTTC.

This clonotype was observed many times. This chain connects TRBV18 to TRBJ2-7; 7 bases line up with TRBD2. The CDR3 length is 14 residues. Germline assignment: CDR1 KGHSH and CDR2 LQKENI. V trimming: 3 bases; J trimming: 9 bases; junction bases outside the gene matches: 11. CDR3 amino acids: CASSPTSEAVVQYF. The CDR3 nucleotides are TGTGCCAGCTCACCCACTAGCGAAGCCGTTGTGCAGTACTTC.